In this sample, the clone carrying this TCR beta chain turned up many times. Antigen specificity is unknown. CDR1 is SGHAT, CDR2 FQNNGV, per germline. Trimming pared 5 bases from V and 1 base from J, leaving 11 bases between. CDR3 length: 14 residues. The sample comes from a study of identical twins. Overall study findings and caveats: Modelling approaches yielded underestimates of out-of-frame TCR alpha sharing between monozygotic twins. Invariant MAIT and iNKT cells could partly confound zero-insertion analyses.

TCRdb re-called the 5' RACE reads through MiXCR, storing one row per CDR3 protein. Of 200,000 to 250,000 distinct CDR3 sequences listed, roughly 7.5% are singletons. Healthy Caucasians, and only they, were the donors. These data were also reused for a study on yellow fever vaccine responses in identical twins.

Source material: CD8+ T cells sorted from blood. The source of this sequence is a woman in her late teens or twenties in good health. The V call is TRBV11-2, the J call TRBJ1-1, with D perhaps TRBD1 (5 bases). In nucleotides, the CDR3 is TGTGCCAGCAGCCCGGGACGGAAGAACACTGAAGCTTTCTTT. Protein product: CASSPGRKNTEAFF.